Included here is one T cell receptor beta chain sequence, with context. Its cognate antigen is unknown. Germline CDR1 and CDR2: SGHRS and YFSETQ. CDR3 size: 17 residues. Trimming took 0 bases from V and 3 from J; bases not matched to a gene: 6. The data stem from a study of T cell responses to AZD1222 COVID-19 vaccine. Sequencing was performed with immunoSEQ multiplex PCR; in TCRdb, only in-frame clones are kept and a portion is missing. The table has over 75,000 clones, roughly nine tenths seen once. Study-wide findings and caveats: Among spike-specific TCRs, nearly half reportedly target unmutated variant regions. Breadth and depth of Spike-specific TCRs rose after two AZD1222 doses.

The TCR was taken from an adult in good health. The rearrangement joins TRBV5-1 to TRBJ2-3; the match to TRBD2 covers 11 bases. This specimen was peripheral blood, taken on day 0 of AZD1222 vaccination. CDR3 sequence (DNA): TGCGCCAGCAGCTTGGGGTCTAGCGGGAGGAAAACAGATACGCAGTATTTT. It encodes CASSLGSSGRKTDTQYF. The full variable domain, rest sourced from reference TRBV5-1 and TRBJ2-3, is KAGVTQTPRYLIKTRGQQVTLSCSPISGHRSVSWYQQTPGQGLQFLFEYFSETQRNKGNFPGRFSGRQFSNSRSEMNVSTLELGDSALYLCASSLGSSGRKTDTQYFGPGTRLTVL.